This T cell receptor (beta chain) was sequenced in a study of blood T cell repertoires in COVID-19 (dated by TCRdb to the early 2020s). Regarding the complete study: Samples covering the acute and convalescent phases of COVID-19 were provided by collaborators in the United States, Italy and Spain. The prospective study material was composed of cDNA or gDNA derived from T cells, B-cell-depleted T cells, or PBMCs. The dataset comprised deeply sampled blood TCRbeta repertoires from subjects exposed to, actively infected with, or recovered from COVID-19. The repertoires were released in a freely available public database meant as a resource for research on the immune response to SARS-CoV-2. The samples were drawn from two sources: the first 160 participants of the ongoing ImmuneRACE study, and some 1,300 subjects contributed by 6 global collaborators. Nearly every sample came with metadata listing a de-identified subject ID, COVID-19 status, age in years and sex. HLA class I and class II types, where available, came from metadata supplied by the sample provider rather than from assay-based typing.

Per the germline V gene, SGHTA is the CDR1 and FQGNSA is the CDR2. The CDR3 holds 17 amino acids from the cysteine to the phenylalanine. Just the 51-base CDR3 DNA is kept, in frame starting at base 1. The germline V end is reduced by 5 bases and the J end by 4 bases; junction bases left unmatched: 16. One collaborating source in Seattle enrolled patients while the patients were actively infected and followed the patients over time throughout the course of disease. Whole blood was collected in K2EDTA tubes by collaborating institutions according to the institutions' own protocols. For TCRbeta analysis, collaborators shipped samples as frozen whole blood, isolated PBMCs, or DNA extracted from either of those sample types. TCRbeta CDR3 regions were amplified from genomic DNA by means of the immunoSEQ Assay, a bias-controlled multiplex PCR. Per the source publication's procedure: The number of nucleated cells in each sample was estimated by amplification of reference gene primers within the assay. Sequence reads were collapsed and filtered to measure the absolute abundance of every unique TCRbeta CDR3 rearrangement. For each sample, productive Simpson clonality was calculated as the square root of Simpson's diversity index over productive rearrangements. The table comes from immuneACCESS by way of TCRdb, which keeps in-frame sequences with V and J called. Part of the clones is missing from these tables; in studies checked, under half for an unresolved V gene and the rest for unknown reasons. V and J calls and clone size are given by that table; D and trimming were obtained from the DNA. In all, the sample holds about 160,000 clones, and about 88% of those were seen once. Of the sample, under 7% falls within the top ten clones.

This clone appeared a single time. Its antigen is still unknown. No base quality information exists; no much larger clone differs at one position. Study-level results and caveats: The quantity of clinical and demographic metadata differed by source and by participant and was supplied without curation.

This chain is built from TRBV7-2 and TRBJ1-2; 7 central nucleotides agree with TRBD1. This clonotype was sampled from a woman between 50 and 59 years old with COVID-19, enrolled during active disease. Sequences were obtained from peripheral blood. Here is the DNA: TGTGCCAGCAGCCCGAGTAGGGGGCTAGTCGCTGGCTATGGCTACACCTTC. Protein translation: CASSPSRGLVAGYGYTF.